The rows below give T cell receptor beta chains drawn from one sample of a study of response to subunit inactivated influenza vaccine. Using its own MiXCR run on the RT-PCR reads, TCRdb lists one record per CDR3 protein. The sample lists fewer than 400,000 distinct CDR3 sequences, about a fifth occurring once. Sequencing was performed on PBMCs from blood, taken approximately 22 months after vaccination. All receptors come from a man aged 50-75 years who received an inactivated influenza vaccine. CDR3s include the opening cysteine and the closing phenylalanine or tryptophan. Each record gives: D gene, J gene, V gene, clone size, CDR3 protein, CDR3 DNA. The D gene is left open where the match is weak. Not all rows give a size; the values are once, few, many and, for expanded clones, a class.

d_call: NA; j_call: TRBJ1-2; v_call: TRBV19; clone_size: NA; cdr3_aa: CASSNDLDSPYGYTF; cdr3_nt: TGTGCCAGTAGTAACGACCTTGACAGTCCCTATGGCTACACCTTC
d_call: TRBD1; j_call: TRBJ1-1; v_call: TRBV20-1; clone_size: few; cdr3_aa: CSARRTGRMNTEAFF; cdr3_nt: TGCAGTGCCCGTCGGACAGGCAGAATGAACACTGAAGCTTTCTTT
d_call: NA; j_call: TRBJ1-3; v_call: TRBV9; clone_size: NA; cdr3_aa: CASSVEGGSSGNTIYF; cdr3_nt: TGTGCCAGCAGCGTAGAAGGGGGGAGCTCTGGAAACACCATATATTTT
d_call: NA; j_call: TRBJ2-3; v_call: TRBV29-1; clone_size: few; cdr3_aa: CSVGGRTTATDTQYF; cdr3_nt: TGCAGCGTTGGGGGTAGAACGACAGCTACAGATACGCAGTATTTT
d_call: TRBD1; j_call: TRBJ2-2; v_call: TRBV3-1; clone_size: many; cdr3_aa: CASSLRQGYTGELFF; cdr3_nt: TGTGCCAGCAGCCTGAGACAGGGGTATACCGGGGAGCTGTTTTTT
d_call: NA; j_call: TRBJ2-2; v_call: TRBV12-3/TRBV12-4; clone_size: many; cdr3_aa: CASSFLGGTGELFF; cdr3_nt: TGTGCCAGCAGTTTTCTAGGGGGTACCGGGGAGCTGTTTTTT
d_call: NA; j_call: TRBJ2-2; v_call: TRBV20-1; clone_size: NA; cdr3_aa: CSALNRGLNTGELFF; cdr3_nt: TGCAGTGCCCTAAACCGGGGCCTGAACACCGGGGAGCTGTTTTTT
d_call: TRBD1; j_call: TRBJ1-2; v_call: TRBV28; clone_size: NA; cdr3_aa: CASSPPSTGGYYGYTF; cdr3_nt: TGTGCCAGCAGTCCCCCCTCGACAGGGGGCTACTATGGCTACACCTTC
d_call: TRBD1; j_call: TRBJ1-2; v_call: TRBV6-1; clone_size: few; cdr3_aa: CASTPDRGYGYTF; cdr3_nt: TGTGCCAGCACTCCCGACAGGGGCTATGGCTACACCTTC
d_call: NA; j_call: TRBJ1-6; v_call: TRBV6-5; clone_size: few; cdr3_aa: CASSLGASPLHF; cdr3_nt: TGTGCCAGCAGTTTGGGGGCTTCACCCCTCCACTTT
d_call: NA; j_call: TRBJ1-1; v_call: TRBV15; clone_size: few; cdr3_aa: CATSSGLNTEAFF; cdr3_nt: TGTGCCACCAGCTCCGGTCTGAACACTGAAGCTTTCTTT
d_call: NA; j_call: TRBJ1-1; v_call: TRBV20-1; clone_size: NA; cdr3_aa: CSAGRVTEDTEAFF; cdr3_nt: TGCAGTGCCGGCCGGGTAACGGAGGACACTGAAGCTTTCTTT
d_call: TRBD1; j_call: TRBJ1-2; v_call: TRBV28; clone_size: NA; cdr3_aa: CASSLTGALGYGYTF; cdr3_nt: TGTGCCAGCAGTTTGACAGGGGCCCTAGGCTATGGCTACACCTTC
d_call: NA; j_call: TRBJ1-6; v_call: TRBV7-9; clone_size: few; cdr3_aa: CASSFSGYNSPLHF; cdr3_nt: TGTGCCAGCAGCTTCAGTGGCTATAATTCACCCCTCCACTTT
d_call: NA; j_call: TRBJ1-2; v_call: TRBV2; clone_size: NA; cdr3_aa: CASSWEGNVREDGYTF; cdr3_nt: TGTGCCAGCAGTTGGGAAGGGAATGTACGCGAAGATGGCTACACCTTC
d_call: NA; j_call: TRBJ2-5; v_call: TRBV9; clone_size: NA; cdr3_aa: CASSPAELKTQYF; cdr3_nt: TGTGCCAGCAGCCCCGCCGAATTAAAGACCCAGTACTTC
d_call: TRBD2; j_call: TRBJ2-1; v_call: TRBV4-1; clone_size: NA; cdr3_aa: CASSASGAVSYNEQFF; cdr3_nt: TGCGCCAGCAGCGCTAGCGGGGCCGTCTCCTACAATGAGCAGTTCTTC
d_call: NA; j_call: TRBJ1-5; v_call: TRBV6-2/TRBV6-3; clone_size: few; cdr3_aa: CASSYGLGQAHQPQHF; cdr3_nt: TGTGCCAGCAGTTACGGTCTGGGCCAGGCGCATCAGCCCCAGCATTTT
d_call: NA; j_call: TRBJ2-3; v_call: TRBV18; clone_size: NA; cdr3_aa: CASSDAAGSDTQYF; cdr3_nt: TGTGCCAGCTCAGACGCAGCGGGCTCAGATACGCAGTATTTT
d_call: NA; j_call: TRBJ1-6; v_call: TRBV27; clone_size: NA; cdr3_aa: CASSLQGRVGNSPLHF; cdr3_nt: TGTGCCAGCAGTTTACAGGGACGAGTGGGTAATTCACCCCTCCACTTT
d_call: TRBD2; j_call: TRBJ2-1; v_call: TRBV12-3/TRBV12-4; clone_size: NA; cdr3_aa: CASSPVAGDYNEQFF; cdr3_nt: TGTGCCAGCAGTCCCGTAGCGGGAGATTACAATGAGCAGTTCTTC
d_call: NA; j_call: TRBJ1-3; v_call: TRBV20-1; clone_size: few; cdr3_aa: CSARDLTTSGNTIYF; cdr3_nt: TGCAGTGCTAGAGATCTAACGACCTCTGGAAACACCATATATTTT